The 10 T cell receptor beta chains listed next were all sequenced from one sample in a study of tumor and adjacent non-tumor tissue in lung cancer. The template was RNA from unsorted bulk tissue. This non-tumor lung sample came from over 3 cm beyond the tumor edge. Three rounds of nested PCR, following a modified ARM-PCR protocol, produced the TCRbeta library. TCRdb used MiXCR to reprocess the multiplex PCR reads, holding one entry per CDR3 protein. The sample includes roughly 75,000 distinct CDR3 sequences, approximately 80% of them seen just once. Sequencing was carried out using distant non-tumor lung tissue. The receptors derive from a man aged 55 to 70 with non-small cell lung cancer.

This chain uses TRBV6-5 with TRBJ2-2; D possibly uses TRBD1 or TRBD2 (5 bases each). V lost 5 bases, J lost 2 bases, and 18 bases lay in between. CDR3 length equals 17 residues. Germline V gene data show CDR1 as MNHEY and CDR2 as SVGAGI. This CDR3 is CASSDTGTSANTGELFF. The DNA of the CDR3 is TGTGCCAGCAGTGATACCGGGACCAGCGCTAACACCGGGGAGCTGTTTTTT.

To note about this clonotype: At one of its ends the junction is not consistent with the germline gene, which may arise from a read error. The rearrangement joins TRBV11-2 to TRBJ2-5, with 7 bases matching TRBD1. Germline CDR1 reads SGHAT; CDR2 reads FQNNGV. The CDR3 covers 13 residues. CDR3 sequence: CARSFTGEDTQYF. CDR3 sequence (DNA): TGTGCCAGGAGCTTTACAGGGGAAGATACACAGTACTTC.

The chain carries TRBV6-1 and TRBJ1-2; the match to TRBD1 covers 7 bases. Unmatched junction bases numbered 7, after V lost 8 bases and J lost 4 bases. Germline CDR1 is MNHNS and CDR2 is SASEGT. The CDR3 is 13 residues long. This chain's CDR3 is CASLGQYIYGYTF. CDR3 DNA: TGTGCCAGCCTGGGACAGTACATCTATGGCTACACCTTC.

As to this clonotype: One end of the junction varies from germline; a read error may be responsible. V gene TRBV12-3 or TRBV12-4 combines with J gene TRBJ2-7; 9 nucleotides align to TRBD1. The CDR3 extends over 13 amino acids. The chain's CDR3 is CASSSGQGNVQYF. The CDR3 DNA sequence: TGTGCCAGCAGTTCGGGACAGGGTAACGTGCAGTATTTC.

The chain links TRBV11-3 to TRBJ2-1, with 8 bases matching TRBD2. This CDR3 spans 15 amino acids. J was trimmed by 10 bases and V by 1 base; bases with no gene match: 9. Germline V CDR1 and CDR2: SGHNT, YENEEA. CDR3 residues: CASSLGTSGGWEQFF. In DNA, the CDR3 is TGTGCCAGCAGCTTAGGAACTAGCGGAGGATGGGAGCAGTTCTTC.

With respect to this clonotype: The CDR3 end shows no conserved phenylalanine or tryptophan, and so a read error is likely. This chain joins TRBV11-3 and TRBJ2-2; TRBD2 agrees at 9 bases. This CDR3 spans 18 amino acids. V lost 7 bases, J lost 6 bases, and 18 bases stayed unmatched. Germline CDR1 and CDR2: SGHNT and YENEEA. CDR3 region: CASISRGAGGYRAGELFL. In DNA, the CDR3 is TGTGCCAGCATCTCTCGGGGAGCGGGAGGATACAGAGCCGGGGAGCTGTTTTTG.

V gene TRBV11-2 combines with J gene TRBJ2-6; D unclear. Per the germline V gene, CDR1 is SGHAT and CDR2 is FQNNGV. Trimming cost V 11 bases and J 2 bases, with 13 bases left between them. The CDR3 covers 14 residues. Here the CDR3 reads CAGSPIPGANVLTF. CDR3 coding DNA: TGTGCCGGTAGCCCTATCCCTGGGGCCAACGTCCTGACTTTC.

Regarding this clonotype: One junction end does not reproduce the germline sequence, and a read error may be involved. This chain uses TRBV6-1 with TRBJ1-1, with 8 bases aligning to TRBD1. This CDR3 contains 14 residues. The germline V gene has CDR1 MNHNS and CDR2 SASEGT. CDR3 coding DNA: TGTGCCAGCAGTGAGAACAGGGGGAACACTGAAGCTTCCTTT. This sequence encodes CASSENRGNTEASF.

This chain uses TRBV6-5 with TRBJ2-1, with TRBD2 matching over 8 bases. J was trimmed by 8 bases and V by 7 bases; bases with no gene match: 16. Germline values: CDR1 MNHEY, CDR2 SVGAGI. There are 16 residues in the CDR3. CDR3 DNA: TGTGCCAGCAATCGCCTCTGGAGCGGGAGAGGGGATGAGCAGTTCTTC. Its translation: CASNRLWSGRGDEQFF.

Of note for this clonotype: Given the absence of the conserved phenylalanine or tryptophan at the CDR3 end, a read error is likely. No DNA is shown, since the ends of the CDR3 on it are uncertain; the CDR3 is the one TCRdb lists. V and J are TRBV11-3 and TRBJ2-1; the table assigns TRBD2, which was not confirmed against the DNA. Including both end residues, the CDR3 is 17 amino acids long. CDR1 and CDR2 from the germline V gene are SGHNT and YENEEA. The CDR3 is CVSSLDRLAGVGNEEFL.